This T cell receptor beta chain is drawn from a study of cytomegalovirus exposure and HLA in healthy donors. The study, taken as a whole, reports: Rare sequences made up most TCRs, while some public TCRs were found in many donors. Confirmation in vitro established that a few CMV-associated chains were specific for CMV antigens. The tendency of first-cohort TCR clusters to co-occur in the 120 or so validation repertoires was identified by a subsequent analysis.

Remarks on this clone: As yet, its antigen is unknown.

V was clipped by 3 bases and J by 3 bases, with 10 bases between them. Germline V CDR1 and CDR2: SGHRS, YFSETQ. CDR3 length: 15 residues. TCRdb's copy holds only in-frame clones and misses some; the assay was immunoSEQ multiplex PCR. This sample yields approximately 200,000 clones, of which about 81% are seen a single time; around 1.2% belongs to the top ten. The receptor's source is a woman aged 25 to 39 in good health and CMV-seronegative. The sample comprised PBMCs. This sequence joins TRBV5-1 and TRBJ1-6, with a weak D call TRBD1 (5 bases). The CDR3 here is CASSSGPGYNSPLHF. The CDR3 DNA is TGCGCCAGCAGCTCAGGGCCCGGCTATAATTCACCCCTCCACTTT.